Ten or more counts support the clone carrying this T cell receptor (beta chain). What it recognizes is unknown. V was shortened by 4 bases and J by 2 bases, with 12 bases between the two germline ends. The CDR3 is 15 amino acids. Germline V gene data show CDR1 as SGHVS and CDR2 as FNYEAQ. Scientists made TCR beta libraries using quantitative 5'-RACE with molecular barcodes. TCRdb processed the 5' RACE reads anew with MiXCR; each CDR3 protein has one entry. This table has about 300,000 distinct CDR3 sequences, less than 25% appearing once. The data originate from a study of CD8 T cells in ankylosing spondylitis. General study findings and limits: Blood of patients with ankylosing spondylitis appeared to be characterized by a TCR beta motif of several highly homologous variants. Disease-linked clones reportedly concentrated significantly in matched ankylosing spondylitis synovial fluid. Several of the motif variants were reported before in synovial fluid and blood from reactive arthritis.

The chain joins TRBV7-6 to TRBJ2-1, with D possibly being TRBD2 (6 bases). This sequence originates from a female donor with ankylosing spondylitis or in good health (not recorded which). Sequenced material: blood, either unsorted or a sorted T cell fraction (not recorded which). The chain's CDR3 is CASSSGLAPYNEQFF. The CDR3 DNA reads TGTGCCAGCAGCTCGGGACTCGCACCCTACAATGAGCAGTTCTTC.